The rows below give T cell receptor beta chains drawn from one sample of a study of metastatic and nonmetastatic thyroid tumors. TCRdb re-analyzed the PCR reads using MiXCR. The data contain roughly 12,000 clones, approximately 35% of them singletons. The sequencing sample was made of tumor tissue. The source of these receptors is a female donor with papillary thyroid cancer or a benign thyroid nodule (not recorded which). Some clones in this sample may be carry-over from other donors' samples. The CDR3 runs from the conserved cysteine through the conserved F or W. The D gene is left open where the match is weak. The size entry is marked missing in some rows and otherwise reads once, few, many or a size class.

NA,TRBV24-1,TRBJ1-2,few,TGTGCCACCAGTGATCCCGTCAGGGGATACTATGGCTACACCTTC,CATSDPVRGYYGYTF
TRBD1,TRBV20-1,TRBJ2-7,once,TGCAGTGCTAGGCCGGGACAGGAGACCTACGAGCAGTACTTC,CSARPGQETYEQYF
NA,TRBV28,TRBJ2-6,few,TGTGCCAGCAGTACCCCAGACGTTCTAAAAGTCTCTGGGGCCAACGTCCTTACTTTC,CASSTPDVLKVSGANVLTF
TRBD2,TRBV6-1,TRBJ2-5,medium-sized,TGTGCCAGCAGACGACTAGCGGGAGGAAACCAAGAGACCCAGTACTTC,CASRRLAGGNQETQYF
TRBD1,TRBV18,TRBJ2-2,NA,TGTGCCAGCTCTCCGGGACAGGGAAAAGCCGGGGAGCTGTTTTTT,CASSPGQGKAGELFF
NA,TRBV24-1,TRBJ2-1,few,TGTGCCACCAGTGATCCACGCGGGGGCTATGAGCAGTTCTTC,CATSDPRGGYEQFF
TRBD2,TRBV14,TRBJ2-7,NA,TGTGCCAGCAGCCGAGAGACTAGCGGACCCTACGAGCAGTACTTC,CASSRETSGPYEQYF
NA,TRBV6-2/TRBV6-3,TRBJ1-2,medium-sized,TGTGCCAGCAGTTACTCGAAAGGTAGGAGTCAAGGCTACACCTTC,CASSYSKGRSQGYTF
TRBD2,TRBV5-8,TRBJ2-7,NA,TGTGCCAGCAGCTTTGCAGAATTCGGGACTAGCGGGAATCTGGTTCGCGAGCAGTACTTC,CASSFAEFGTSGNLVREQYF
NA,TRBV10-3,TRBJ2-7,medium-sized,TGTGCCATCAGCCGAGACAGTACCTACGAGCAGTACTTC,CAISRDSTYEQYF
NA,TRBV7-3,TRBJ1-2,NA,TGTGCCAGCAGCTTGGACAACAACATTAACTATGGCTACACCTTC,CASSLDNNINYGYTF
TRBD1,TRBV11-2,TRBJ2-1,NA,TGTGCCAGCAGCTCCTATGGGGGTTACAGGGGATATGAGCAGTTCTTC,CASSSYGGYRGYEQFF
NA,TRBV4-1,TRBJ1-5,NA,TGCGCCAGCAGCCAAGATGCCGGGATGGGTCAGCCCCAGCATTTT,CASSQDAGMGQPQHF
NA,TRBV7-3,TRBJ2-1,many,TGTGCCAGCACTATGGTGGGGGCGCACAACTTGGTCTTC,CASTMVGAHNLVF
TRBD2,TRBV7-2,TRBJ2-5,few,TGTGCCAGCAGCTCCGATCGGGGCGGGGGGCGCCTAGAGACCCAGTACTTC,CASSSDRGGGRLETQYF
NA,TRBV11-3,TRBJ2-7,NA,TGTGCCAGCAGCGGGCGGGGACAGACCCCCTACGAGCAGTACTTC,CASSGRGQTPYEQYF
TRBD1,TRBV28,TRBJ2-5,NA,TGTGCCATCAGAACAGGGGTCGAGACCCAGTACTTC,CAIRTGVETQYF
NA,TRBV11-2,TRBJ2-1,medium-sized,TGTGCCAGCAGGGGGGCGGCCTACAATGAGCAGTTCTTC,CASRGAAYNEQFF
NA,TRBV7-2,TRBJ1-6,NA,TGTGCCAGCAGCCTACCCGGGACGGTCAATTCACCCCTCCACTTT,CASSLPGTVNSPLHF
NA,TRBV3-1,TRBJ1-5,many,TGCGCCAGCAGCCACCATGGGGGCGTCAATCAGCCCCAGCATTTT,CASSHHGGVNQPQHF
NA,TRBV5-1,TRBJ2-1,NA,TGCGCCAGCGGCTTGGCCCGGATAGCGGTGGGCCAGGGTGAGCAGTTCTTC,CASGLARIAVGQGEQFF
NA,TRBV4-3,TRBJ2-6,once,TGCGCCAGCAGCCAAGCAGGGGGGCGCTCTGGGGCCAACGTCCTGACTTTC,CASSQAGGRSGANVLTF
TRBD2,TRBV10-3,TRBJ2-2,medium-sized,TGTGCCATCAGTGAGAGACTAGCGGAGCAGGGCACCGGGGAGCTGTTTTTT,CAISERLAEQGTGELFF
TRBD2,TRBV27,TRBJ2-7,medium-sized,TGTGCCAGCAGGGGGTATGGCGGGAGGGACGAGCAGTACTTC,CASRGYGGRDEQYF
NA,TRBV5-4,TRBJ2-7,many,TGTGCCAGCAGCTCCCCCGGGGGAGAGGGGCTAGACGAGCAGTACTTC,CASSSPGGEGLDEQYF
NA,TRBV12-3/TRBV12-4,TRBJ1-1,NA,TGTGCCAGCAGTTCCTCCGACAGTAACACTGAATCTTTCTTT,CASSSSDSNTESFF
NA,TRBV7-9,TRBJ2-1,medium-sized,TGTGCAGTAGCCAGGGGCTACAATGAGCAGTTCTTC,CAVARGYNEQFF
NA,TRBV20-1,TRBJ2-7,NA,TGCAGTGCCGGCACGGGTGGGGGCTACGAGCAGTACTTC,CSAGTGGGYEQYF
TRBD1,TRBV29-1,TRBJ2-7,few,TGCAGCGCGGGACAGGAGGCCTACGAGCAGTACTTC,CSAGQEAYEQYF
TRBD2,TRBV6-1,TRBJ2-3,NA,TGTGCCAGCACGGGTTCGGCGGGGGGCACAGATACGCAGTATTTT,CASTGSAGGTDTQYF
TRBD2,TRBV20-1,TRBJ2-1,medium-sized,TGCAGTGCTAGAGGACTAGCGGGAAATGAGCAGTTCTTC,CSARGLAGNEQFF
NA,TRBV20-1,TRBJ1-1,NA,TGCAGTGCTATCCCCTCGACATCTGAAGCTTTCTTT,CSAIPSTSEAFF
NA,TRBV20-1,TRBJ2-7,NA,TGCAGTGCTAAAACAATGGACAGCTCCTTCGACTACGAGCAGTACTTC,CSAKTMDSSFDYEQYF
NA,TRBV5-1,TRBJ2-1,NA,TGCGCCAGCAGCTCTACATTAAGGACAGTAATCGTAAATGAGCAGTTCTTC,CASSSTLRTVIVNEQFF
TRBD2,TRBV7-3,TRBJ2-1,many,TGTGCCAGCAGCTTAACGTCTGCGGGGACTAACAATGAGCAGTTCTTC,CASSLTSAGTNNEQFF
TRBD2,TRBV6-4,TRBJ2-6,medium-sized,TGTGCCAGAGGGGAGCGGGGGGCGACAACTGGGGCCAACGTCCTGACTTTC,CARGERGATTGANVLTF
NA,TRBV11-2,TRBJ2-7,few,TGTGCCAGCAGCCAAGGGTCGGTTTTCGAGCAGTACTTC,CASSQGSVFEQYF
NA,TRBV5-4,TRBJ2-2,NA,TGTGCCAGCAGCTTGGCGGTCGTGCTACAGAACACCGGGGAGCTGTTTTTT,CASSLAVVLQNTGELFF
NA,TRBV18,TRBJ2-1,medium-sized,TGTGCCAGCTCACAACTAGGTCCCTACAATGAGCAGTTCTTC,CASSQLGPYNEQFF
TRBD2,TRBV6-5,TRBJ2-7,few,TGTGCCAGCAGTTACGGGCTAGCGGAACAGTCCTACGAGCAGTACTTC,CASSYGLAEQSYEQYF
NA,TRBV7-2,TRBJ1-5,NA,TGTGCCAGCAGCTCCGATTACAATCAGCCCCAGCATTTT,CASSSDYNQPQHF
TRBD2,TRBV19,TRBJ2-1,NA,TGTGCCAGTAGTAATATAGCGGGAGGCAGCTCCTACAATGAGCAGTTCTTC,CASSNIAGGSSYNEQFF
NA,TRBV6-2/TRBV6-3,TRBJ1-2,few,TGTGCCAGCAGTACCGGACCGGTTGGCTACACCTTC,CASSTGPVGYTF
TRBD2,TRBV6-6,TRBJ2-1,many,TGTGCCAGCAGTCCCCGGGCGGGACTAGCGGGAGGGTTAAACAATGAGCAGTTCTTC,CASSPRAGLAGGLNNEQFF
NA,TRBV11-3,TRBJ1-1,medium-sized,TGTGCCAGCAGCTTAGTTCAGAACACTGAAGCTTTCTTT,CASSLVQNTEAFF
NA,TRBV10-2,TRBJ2-7,few,TGCGCCAGCAGGGGATGGTGCTTCAACGAGCAGTACTTC,CASRGWCFNEQYF
NA,TRBV7-2,TRBJ2-2,NA,TGTGCCAGCAGCCTACTGGGGGTGACCGGGGAGCTGTTTTTT,CASSLLGVTGELFF
TRBD1,TRBV30,TRBJ1-1,NA,TGTGCCTGGAGTGTGTTTTCAGGGGGGGCAGACACTGAAGCTTTCTTT,CAWSVFSGGADTEAFF
NA,TRBV19,TRBJ1-4,few,TGTGCCAGTAGTATAGAGAACCGAGCGGTCGGACTGTTTTTT,CASSIENRAVGLFF
NA,TRBV30,TRBJ2-7,NA,TGTGCCTGGAGTGTCGGACAGTGGGGCAACGAGCAGTACTTC,CAWSVGQWGNEQYF
NA,TRBV5-1,TRBJ2-1,NA,TGCGCCAGCAGCTTGACTATCGGGGGTGCCAATGAGCAGTTCTTC,CASSLTIGGANEQFF
TRBD1,TRBV4-1,TRBJ1-2,NA,TGCGCCAGCAGCCCCCAACAGGGGGCGAGCTATGGCTACACCTTC,CASSPQQGASYGYTF
NA,TRBV6-2/TRBV6-3,TRBJ1-6,medium-sized,TGTGCCAGCAGTTACAGGAAGGGAAGTTCACCCCTCCACTTT,CASSYRKGSSPLHF
NA,TRBV4-1,TRBJ1-2,NA,TGCGCCAGCAGCCAAGAGCGTATGGGGTATGGCTACACCTTC,CASSQERMGYGYTF
NA,TRBV20-1,TRBJ2-7,medium-sized,TGCAGTGCTAGAGAGCCCCAGGGGAAGCAGTACTTC,CSAREPQGKQYF
NA,TRBV7-8,TRBJ2-3,NA,TGTGCCAGCAGCTTAGCGCCGATCCAGGCAGATACGCAGTATTTT,CASSLAPIQADTQYF
TRBD2,TRBV27,TRBJ2-7,few,TGTGCCAGCAAACGTTCCGGGACTAGCCCTTACGAGCAGTACTTC,CASKRSGTSPYEQYF
NA,TRBV11-2,TRBJ1-2,NA,TGTGCCAGCAGCCCAGGGACGGCGAACTATGGCTACACCTTC,CASSPGTANYGYTF
TRBD1,TRBV9,TRBJ1-2,NA,TGTGCCAGCAGCGTAGCCGGGACAGTCTATGGCTACACCTTC,CASSVAGTVYGYTF
TRBD1,TRBV5-1,TRBJ1-2,NA,TGCGCCAGCAGCAACGGACAGGGGGTTTCTCGTGTAGATGGCTACACCTTC,CASSNGQGVSRVDGYTF